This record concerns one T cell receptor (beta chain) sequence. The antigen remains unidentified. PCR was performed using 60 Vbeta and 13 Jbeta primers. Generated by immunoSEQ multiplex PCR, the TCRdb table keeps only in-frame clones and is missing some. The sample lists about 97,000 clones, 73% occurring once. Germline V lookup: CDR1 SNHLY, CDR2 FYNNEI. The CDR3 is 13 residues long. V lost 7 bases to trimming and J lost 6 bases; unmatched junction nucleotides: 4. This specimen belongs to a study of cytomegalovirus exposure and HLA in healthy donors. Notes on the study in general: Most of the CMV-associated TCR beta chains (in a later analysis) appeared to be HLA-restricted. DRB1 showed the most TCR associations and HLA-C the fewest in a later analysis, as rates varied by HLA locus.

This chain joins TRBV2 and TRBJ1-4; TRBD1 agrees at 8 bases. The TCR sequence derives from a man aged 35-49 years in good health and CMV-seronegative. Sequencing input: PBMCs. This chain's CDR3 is CASIRGRDEKLFF. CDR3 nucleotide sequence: TGTGCCAGCATCAGGGGGCGGGATGAAAAACTGTTTTTT.